These 10 T cell receptor beta chains originate from one sample sequenced in a study of blood T cell repertoires in COVID-19. Profiling relied on immunoSEQ multiplex PCR, and the TCRdb table lists in-frame clones only, not all of them. The sample carries some 71,000 clones, around 90% recorded once. Sequencing used peripheral blood. The receptor set was obtained from a man aged 50 to 60 with acute or convalescent COVID-19.

The chain recombines TRBV12-1 with TRBJ2-1; no check of the table's D call, TRBD2, against the DNA was made. TRBV12-1 is tagged as a pseudogene. The CDR3 has 18 amino acids. CDR3: CASSQFRGGPRSYNEQFF. CDR3 DNA: TGTGCCAGCAGCCAATTCCGAGGCGGTCCCAGATCCTACAATGAGCAGTTCTTC.

V and J are TRBV19 and TRBJ1-5; D is undetermined. The CDR3 length is 13 residues. Trimming shortened V by 7 bases and J by 7 bases, and 14 bases separated the two germline ends. CDR1 is LNHDA and CDR2 is SQIVND in the germline V gene (reference sequence). The CDR3 reads CASKEGSGQPQHF. The CDR3 DNA sequence: TGTGCCAGTAAGGAGGGATCGGGACAGCCCCAGCATTTT.

The chain recombines TRBV18 with TRBJ2-1; D call uncertain. Trimming shortened V by 0 bases and J by 6 bases, and 9 bases separated the two germline ends. The length of the CDR3 is 14 residues. Germline V gives CDR1 KGHSH, CDR2 LQKENI. CDR3: CASSPPGKTNEQFF. Written as DNA, the CDR3 is TGTGCCAGCTCACCACCGGGCAAGACCAATGAGCAGTTCTTC.

The chain links TRBV19 to TRBJ2-5; tentative D call: TRBD2 (6 bases). Trimming removed 7 bases from V and 4 bases from J, with 13 bases in between. CDR3 size: 13 residues. CDR1 is LNHDA and CDR2 is SQIVND in the germline V gene (reference sequence). CDR3 amino acids: CASKLQGGETQYF. The CDR3, as DNA: TGTGCCAGTAAGCTGCAGGGAGGAGAGACCCAGTACTTC.

V is TRBV6-1 and J is TRBJ2-7; D is possibly TRBD2 (5 bases). The germline V gene encodes CDR1 MNHNS and CDR2 SASEGT. V lost 3 bases and J lost 4, with 10 bases in between. The CDR3 extends over 13 amino acids. CDR3 coding DNA: TGTGCCAGCAGTGAGGAGGTAGGATACGAGCAGTACTTC. It specifies CASSEEVGYEQYF.

The V and J genes are TRBV19 and TRBJ2-2; D is perhaps TRBD1 (6 bases). The CDR3 runs to 15 residues. The germline V and J ends were trimmed by 8 bases and 1 base, with 14 bases remaining between them. Per germline, CDR1 LNHDA and CDR2 SQIVND (reference sequence). CDR3 loop: CASDEGQKNTGELFF. CDR3 bases: TGTGCCAGTGATGAAGGACAGAAGAACACCGGGGAGCTGTTTTTT.

In its sample, this clone was seen a few times. This chain connects TRBV6-6 to TRBJ2-3; 10 bases map to TRBD2. V shed 6 bases and J 1 base; nucleotides not matched to a gene: 7. The germline gives CDR1 MNHNY, CDR2 SVGAGI (reference sequence). CDR3 length: 16 amino acids. CDR3: CASRQTTSGRTDTQYF. CDR3 DNA sequence: TGTGCCAGCAGACAAACGACTAGCGGGCGCACAGATACGCAGTATTTT.

The rearrangement links TRBV15 to TRBJ2-1; 7 bases align to TRBD1. Per germline, CDR1 LNHNV and CDR2 YYDKDF (reference sequence). The CDR3 runs to 14 residues. Trimming at V came to 5 bases and at J to 7 bases, leaving 8 bases not matched to a gene. The DNA of the CDR3 is TGTGCCACCAGCCCAAGGACAGGCGGGAATGAGCAGTTCTTC. Translation: CATSPRTGGNEQFF.

The chain combines TRBV11-2 with TRBJ2-1; 8 bases are a match to TRBD2. CDR3 length: 15 residues. In germline, CDR1 is SGHAT, CDR2 FQNNGV. The trim removed 3 bases at V and 3 bases at J, leaving 4 bases unmatched. The CDR3 reads CASSFSGADYNEQFF. The DNA for the CDR3 is TGTGCCAGCAGCTTTAGCGGGGCCGACTACAATGAGCAGTTCTTC.

The chain has TRBV19 and TRBJ1-1; 7 positions agree with TRBD1. The CDR3 has 14 residues. Trimming took 7 bases from V and 0 from J; bases not matched to a gene: 5. In germline, CDR1 is LNHDA, CDR2 SQIVND (reference sequence). This chain's CDR3 is CASNVGTVNTEAFF. The DNA of the CDR3 is TGTGCCAGTAACGTGGGGACAGTGAACACTGAAGCTTTCTTT.